The 6 T cell receptor beta chains in this list originate from one sample, sequenced in a study of blood T cell repertoires in COVID-19. The data were produced by immunoSEQ multiplex PCR, yet TCRdb's version contains in-frame clones alone and is incomplete. Among about 240,000 clones listed, approximately 88% were seen once. Input material: PBMCs or T cells enriched from blood (not recorded which). These receptors all stem from a woman aged 30 to 39 with acute COVID-19.

The chain couples TRBV4-3 to TRBJ1-1, with 7 bases lining up with TRBD1. The J segment lost 4 bases and the V segment lost 0 bases, leaving 5 bases of the junction unmatched. Germline V gene data show CDR1 as LGHNA and CDR2 as YSLEER. This CDR3 is 15 amino acids long. CDR3 protein: CASSQDGQGGTEAFF. The DNA of the CDR3 is TGCGCCAGCAGCCAAGATGGGCAGGGGGGCACTGAAGCTTTCTTT.

The rearrangement joins TRBV4-1 to TRBJ2-1, with TRBD2 as a possible D gene (6 bases). The CDR3 spans 15 residues. The germline gives CDR1 MGHRA, CDR2 YSYEKL. V was trimmed by 1 base and J by 5 bases, leaving 12 bases between them. The chain's CDR3 is CASSQVWGDDNEQFF. CDR3 coding DNA: TGCGCCAGCAGCCAAGTATGGGGGGACGACAATGAGCAGTTCTTC.

The genes are TRBV6-1 and TRBJ1-5, with 7 bases lining up with TRBD1. The V segment lost 3 bases and the J segment 4 bases; nucleotides outside the gene matches: 12. The CDR3 is 17 residues long. Germline CDR1 and CDR2: MNHNS and SASEGT. CDR3 loop: CASSETPGGGGNQPQHF. The DNA for the CDR3 is TGTGCCAGCAGTGAGACGCCTGGAGGGGGCGGGAATCAGCCCCAGCATTTT.

The chain uses TRBV5-6 and TRBJ1-2; the D is unclear. From germline, CDR1 is SGHDT and CDR2 YYEEEE. V gave up 4 bases and J gave up 2 bases, with 12 bases separating them. The CDR3 is made up of 14 amino acids. CDR3 nucleotide sequence: TGTGCCAGCAGCCCTACCTCGGGGAACTATGGCTACACCTTC. Its protein product is CASSPTSGNYGYTF.

This clone was detected only once. V and J are TRBV7-8 and TRBJ2-7, with 8 bases matching TRBD2. The V gene end was trimmed by 1 base and the J gene end by 0 bases; junction bases not matched to a gene: 5. Germline assignment: CDR1 SGHVS and CDR2 FQNEAQ. The CDR3 loop spans 16 amino acids. In DNA, the CDR3 is TGTGCCAGCAGCTTAGTCGGGGGGGGCCACTCCTACGAGCAGTACTTC. Protein sequence: CASSLVGGGHSYEQYF. The complete variable domain, with remaining parts taken from reference TRBV7-8 and TRBJ2-7, reads GAGVSQSPRYKVAKRGQDVALRCDPISGHVSLFWYQQALGQGPEFLTYFQNEAQLDKSGLPSDRFFAERPEGSVSTLKIQRTQQEDSAVYLCASSLVGGGHSYEQYFGPGTRLTVT.

The rearrangement links TRBV4-2 to TRBJ1-1; no clear D. This CDR3 comprises 17 residues. Germline CDR1 and CDR2: LGHNA and YNFKEQ. With 0 bases removed from V and 6 bases from J, the gap between germline ends came to 20 bases. Here the CDR3 reads CASSQDHRGRHGAEAFF. CDR3 in DNA: TGTGCCAGCAGCCAAGATCACAGAGGCAGACACGGGGCTGAAGCTTTCTTT.